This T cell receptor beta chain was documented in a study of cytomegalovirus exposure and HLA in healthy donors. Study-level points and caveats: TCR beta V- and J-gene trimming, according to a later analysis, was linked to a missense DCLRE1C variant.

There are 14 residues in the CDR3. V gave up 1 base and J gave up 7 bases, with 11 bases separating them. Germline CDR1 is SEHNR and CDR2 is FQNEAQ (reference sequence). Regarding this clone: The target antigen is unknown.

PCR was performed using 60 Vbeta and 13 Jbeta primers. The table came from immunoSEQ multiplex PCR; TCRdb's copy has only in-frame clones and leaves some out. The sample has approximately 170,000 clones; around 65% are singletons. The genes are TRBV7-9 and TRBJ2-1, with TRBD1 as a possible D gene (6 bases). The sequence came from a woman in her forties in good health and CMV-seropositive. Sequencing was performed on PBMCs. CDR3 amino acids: CASSLGQGLNEQFF. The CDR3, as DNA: TGTGCCAGCAGCTTAGGGCAGGGGTTGAATGAGCAGTTCTTC.